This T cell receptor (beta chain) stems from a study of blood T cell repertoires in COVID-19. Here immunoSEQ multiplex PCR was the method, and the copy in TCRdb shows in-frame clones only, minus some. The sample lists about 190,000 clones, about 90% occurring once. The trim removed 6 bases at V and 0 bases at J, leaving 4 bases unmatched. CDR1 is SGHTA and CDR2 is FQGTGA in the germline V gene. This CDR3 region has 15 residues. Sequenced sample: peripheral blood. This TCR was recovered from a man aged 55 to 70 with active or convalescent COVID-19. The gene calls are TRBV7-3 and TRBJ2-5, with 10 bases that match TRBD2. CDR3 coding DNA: TGTGCCAGCAGGGATAGCGGGGGGAACCAAGAGACCCAGTACTTC. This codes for CASRDSGGNQETQYF.